This T cell receptor (beta chain) is from a study of PD-L1 blockade in urothelial cancer. Study information: Analyses used blood from 3 weeks (second dose) and 6 weeks after treatment start. Blood gave a median about 140,000 T cells.

PCRs were each spiked with synthetic TCR analog templates. Sequencing used immunoSEQ multiplex PCR; TCRdb keeps in-frame clones, though not all of them. Altogether 100,000 to 150,000 clones are present, approximately 88% being singletons, with the ten largest covering 3% to 4%. Trimming stripped 6 bases from V and 3 bases from J, with 11 bases between. Germline CDR1 and CDR2: MNHEY and SMNVEV (reference sequence). The CDR3 extends over 13 amino acids. Described time point: pretreatment peripheral blood. Individual patients had between 1 and 8 samples, taken pretreatment and on-treatment. The chain uses TRBV27 and TRBJ1-1; tentative D call: TRBD1 (5 bases). The sequences come from PBMCs, collected around atezolizumab (anti-PD-L1) treatment. This TCR was sampled from a man aged 45 to 65 with urothelial cancer. The CDR3 DNA reads TGTGCCAGCAGCTACCAGGGTTACACTGAAGCTTTCTTT. Translating gives CASSYQGYTEAFF.